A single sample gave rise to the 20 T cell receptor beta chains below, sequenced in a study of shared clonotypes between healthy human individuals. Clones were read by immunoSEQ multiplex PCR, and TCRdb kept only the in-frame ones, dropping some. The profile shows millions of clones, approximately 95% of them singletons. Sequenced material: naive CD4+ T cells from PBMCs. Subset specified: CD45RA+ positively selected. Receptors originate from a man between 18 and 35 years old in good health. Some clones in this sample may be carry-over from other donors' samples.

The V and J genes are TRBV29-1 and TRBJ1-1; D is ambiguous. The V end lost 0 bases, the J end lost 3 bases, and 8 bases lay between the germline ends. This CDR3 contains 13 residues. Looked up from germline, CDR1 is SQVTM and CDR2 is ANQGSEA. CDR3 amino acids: CSVEEVSYTEAFF. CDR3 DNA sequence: TGCAGCGTTGAAGAAGTGTCTTACACTGAAGCTTTCTTT.

In nucleotides, the CDR3 is TGTGCCAGCAGTGAAGGTGGGTCCCGGCCCCAGCATTTT. Protein sequence: CASSEGGSRPQHF. The chain carries TRBV2 and TRBJ1-5; D is uncertain. V was clipped by 1 base and J by 9 bases, with 10 bases between them. Germline assignment: CDR1 SNHLY and CDR2 FYNNEI. The CDR3 is 13 amino acids.

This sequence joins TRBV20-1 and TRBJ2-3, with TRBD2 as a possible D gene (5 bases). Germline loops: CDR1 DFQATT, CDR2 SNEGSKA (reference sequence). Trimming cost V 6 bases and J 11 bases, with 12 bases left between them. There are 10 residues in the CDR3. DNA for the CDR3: TGCAGTGCCGCGGAGGCCCGGCAGTATTTT. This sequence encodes CSAAEARQYF.

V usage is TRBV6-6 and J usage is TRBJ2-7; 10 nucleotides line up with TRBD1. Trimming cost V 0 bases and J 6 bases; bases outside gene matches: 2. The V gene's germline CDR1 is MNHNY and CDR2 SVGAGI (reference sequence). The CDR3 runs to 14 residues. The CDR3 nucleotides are TGTGCCAGCAGTTACTCGGGGACAGGGGTCGAGCAGTACTTC. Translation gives CASSYSGTGVEQYF.

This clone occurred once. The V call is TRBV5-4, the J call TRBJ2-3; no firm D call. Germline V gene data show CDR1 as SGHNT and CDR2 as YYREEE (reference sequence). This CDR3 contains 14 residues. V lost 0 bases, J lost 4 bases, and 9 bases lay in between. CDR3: CASSLEPHADTQYF. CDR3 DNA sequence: TGTGCCAGCAGCTTGGAGCCCCACGCAGATACGCAGTATTTT.

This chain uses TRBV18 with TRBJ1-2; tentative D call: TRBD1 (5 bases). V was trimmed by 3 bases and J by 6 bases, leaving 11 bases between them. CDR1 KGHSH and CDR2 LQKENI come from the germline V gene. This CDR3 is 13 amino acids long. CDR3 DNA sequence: TGTGCCAGCTCACCGGGCAGGGTAAATGGCTACACCTTC. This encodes CASSPGRVNGYTF.

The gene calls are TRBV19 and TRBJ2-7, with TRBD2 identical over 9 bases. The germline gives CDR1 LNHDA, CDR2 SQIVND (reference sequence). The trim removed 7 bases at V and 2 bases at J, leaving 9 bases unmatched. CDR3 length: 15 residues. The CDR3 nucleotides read TGTGCCAGTACCGGGTTGCGGGAGGGTACCTACGAGCAGTACTTC. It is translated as CASTGLREGTYEQYF. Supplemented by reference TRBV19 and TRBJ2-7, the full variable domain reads DGGITQSPKYLFRKEGQNVTLSCEQNLNHDAMYWYRQDPGQGLRLIYYSQIVNDFQKGDIAEGYSVSREKKESFPLTVTSAQKNPTAFYLCASTGLREGTYEQYFGPGTRLTVT.

CDR3 sequence reads: CASSPMPRGLGGEKLFF. CDR3 nucleotides: TGTGCCAGCAGCCCAATGCCGAGGGGACTGGGTGGGGAAAAACTGTTTTTT. The chain uses TRBV7-2 and TRBJ1-4, with D maybe TRBD1 (5 bases). The V end was cut by 5 bases, the J end by 8 bases, with 24 bases between. The CDR3 loop spans 17 amino acids. Germline-derived CDR1 and CDR2 are SGHTA and FQGNSA. Looking up the rest from reference TRBV7-2 and TRBJ1-4 gives the full variable domain: GAGVSQSPSNKVTEKGKDVELRCDPISGHTALYWYRQSLGQGLEFLIYFQGNSAPDKSGLPSDRFSAERTGGSVSTLTIQRTQQEDSAVYLCASSPMPRGLGGEKLFFGSGTQLSVL.

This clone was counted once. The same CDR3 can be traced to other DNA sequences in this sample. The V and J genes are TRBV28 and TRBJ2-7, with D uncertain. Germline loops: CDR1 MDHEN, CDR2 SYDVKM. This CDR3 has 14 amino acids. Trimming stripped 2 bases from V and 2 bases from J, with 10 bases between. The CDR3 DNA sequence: TGTGCCAGCAGTTTACGTGGGCTTACCTACGAGCAGTACTTC. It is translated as CASSLRGLTYEQYF. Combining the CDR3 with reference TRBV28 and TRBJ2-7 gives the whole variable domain DVKVTQSSRYLVKRTGEKVFLECVQDMDHENMFWYRQDPGLGLRLIYFSYDVKMKEKGDIPEGYSVSREKKERFSLILESASTNQTSMYLCASSLRGLTYEQYFGPGTRLTVT.

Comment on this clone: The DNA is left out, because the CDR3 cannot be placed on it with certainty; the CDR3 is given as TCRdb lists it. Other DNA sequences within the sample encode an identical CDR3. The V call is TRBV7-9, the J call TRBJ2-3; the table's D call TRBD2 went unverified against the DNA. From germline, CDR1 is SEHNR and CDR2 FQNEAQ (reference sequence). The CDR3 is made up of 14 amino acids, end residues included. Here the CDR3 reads CASSSSGSTDTQYF.

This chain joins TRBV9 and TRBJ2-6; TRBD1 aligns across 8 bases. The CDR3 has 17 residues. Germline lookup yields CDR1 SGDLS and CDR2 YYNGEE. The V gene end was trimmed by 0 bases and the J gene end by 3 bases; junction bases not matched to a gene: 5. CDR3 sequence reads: CASSVGQGANGANVLTF. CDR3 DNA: TGTGCCAGCAGCGTAGGGCAGGGGGCCAATGGGGCCAACGTCCTGACTTTC.

The CDR3 DNA sequence: TGTGCCAGTAGTGGTCCGGGACAGGGGGCCTATGGCTACACCTTC. Its protein is CASSGPGQGAYGYTF. This chain uses TRBV19 with TRBJ1-2; 12 bases line up with TRBD1. The CDR3 consists of 15 residues. Germline CDR1 is LNHDA and CDR2 is SQIVND (reference sequence). With 5 bases clipped from V and 4 bases from J, the junction kept 5 bases outside the gene matches.

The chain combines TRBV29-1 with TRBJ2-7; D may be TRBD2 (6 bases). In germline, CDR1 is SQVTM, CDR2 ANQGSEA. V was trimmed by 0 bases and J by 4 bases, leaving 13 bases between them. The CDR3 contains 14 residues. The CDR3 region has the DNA TGCAGCGTTGAAGAGGGCGGGATGAGGTACGAGCAGTACTTC. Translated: CSVEEGGMRYEQYF.

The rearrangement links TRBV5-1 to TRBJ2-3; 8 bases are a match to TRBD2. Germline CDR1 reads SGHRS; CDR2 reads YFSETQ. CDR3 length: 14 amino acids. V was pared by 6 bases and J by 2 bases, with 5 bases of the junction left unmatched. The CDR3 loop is CASIRGGATDTQYF. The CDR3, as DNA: TGCGCCAGCATCCGGGGGGGTGCCACAGATACGCAGTATTTT.

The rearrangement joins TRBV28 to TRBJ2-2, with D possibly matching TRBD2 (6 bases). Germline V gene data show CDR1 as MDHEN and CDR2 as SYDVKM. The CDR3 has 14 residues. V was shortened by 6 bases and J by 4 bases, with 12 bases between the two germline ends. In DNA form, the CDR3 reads TGTGCCAGCAGCCAGGGCGGGACCACCGGGGAGCTGTTTTTT. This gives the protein CASSQGGTTGELFF.

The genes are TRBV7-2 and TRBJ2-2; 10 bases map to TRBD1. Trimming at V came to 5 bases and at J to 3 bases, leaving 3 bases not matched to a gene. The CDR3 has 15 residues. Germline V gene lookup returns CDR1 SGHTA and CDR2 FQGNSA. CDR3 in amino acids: CASSADRGDTGELFF. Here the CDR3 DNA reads TGTGCCAGCAGCGCGGACAGGGGGGACACCGGGGAGCTGTTTTTT.

The CDR3 coding sequence is TGTGCCAGCAGTGTCGAGTTGGGAGGGACCATAGGATACTATGGCTACACCTTC. Its protein product is CASSVELGGTIGYYGYTF. The chain carries TRBV6-1 and TRBJ1-2; maybe TRBD1 (5 bases). Looked up from germline, CDR1 is MNHNS and CDR2 is SASEGT. V shed 4 bases and J shed 3 bases, with 24 bases lying between them. The CDR3 runs 18 residues.

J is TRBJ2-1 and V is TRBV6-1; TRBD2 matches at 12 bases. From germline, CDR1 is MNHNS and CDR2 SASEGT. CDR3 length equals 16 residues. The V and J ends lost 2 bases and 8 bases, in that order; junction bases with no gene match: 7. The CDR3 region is CASSERLAGDGDEQFF. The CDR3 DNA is TGTGCCAGCAGTGAAAGACTAGCGGGAGACGGCGATGAGCAGTTCTTC.

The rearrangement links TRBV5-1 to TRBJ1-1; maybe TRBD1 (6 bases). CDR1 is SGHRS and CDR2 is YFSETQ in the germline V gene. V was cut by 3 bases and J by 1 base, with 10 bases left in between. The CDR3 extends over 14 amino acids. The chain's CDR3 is CASSSNRANTEAFF. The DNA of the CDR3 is TGCGCCAGCAGCTCAAACAGGGCGAACACTGAAGCTTTCTTT.

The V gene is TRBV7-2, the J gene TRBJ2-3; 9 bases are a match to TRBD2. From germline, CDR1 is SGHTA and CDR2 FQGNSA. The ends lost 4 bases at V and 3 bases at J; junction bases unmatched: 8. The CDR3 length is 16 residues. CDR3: CASSSSLAGTTDTQYF. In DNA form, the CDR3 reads TGTGCCAGCAGCTCCTCTCTAGCGGGAACGACAGATACGCAGTATTTT. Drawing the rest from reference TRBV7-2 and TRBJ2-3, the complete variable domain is GAGVSQSPSNKVTEKGKDVELRCDPISGHTALYWYRQSLGQGLEFLIYFQGNSAPDKSGLPSDRFSAERTGGSVSTLTIQRTQQEDSAVYLCASSSSLAGTTDTQYFGPGTRLTVL.